The clone carrying this TCR beta chain was detected only once. These data belong to a study of T cell responses to AZD1222 COVID-19 vaccine. Assay used: immunoSEQ multiplex PCR; TCRdb lists only in-frame clones, some missing. There are 130,000 to 150,000 clones in the sample; roughly nine tenths occur only once, and roughly 2% lies in the top ten. Germline CDR1 and CDR2: LNHDA and SQIVND (reference sequence). The ends lost 4 bases at V and 0 bases at J; junction bases unmatched: 6. The CDR3 is 16 residues long. Sequences were derived from peripheral blood, sampled on day 0 of AZD1222 vaccination. The V and J genes are TRBV19 and TRBJ2-1; TRBD2 matches at 7 bases. This sequence originates from an adult in good health. DNA of the CDR3: TGTGCCAGTAGTACGGCGGGGGTGGCCTCCTACAATGAGCAGTTCTTC. Protein: CASSTAGVASYNEQFF. The variable domain in full, completed from reference TRBV19 and TRBJ2-1, reads DGGITQSPKYLFRKEGQNVTLSCEQNLNHDAMYWYRQDPGQGLRLIYYSQIVNDFQKGDIAEGYSVSREKKESFPLTVTSAQKNPTAFYLCASSTAGVASYNEQFFGPGTRLTVL.